These 11 T cell receptor beta chains came from one sample sequenced in a study of T-cell reconstitution after alpha-beta-depleted transplantation in children. Unique molecular identifiers featured in how the TCRbeta library was prepared. TCRdb used MiXCR to reprocess the PCR reads, holding one entry per CDR3 protein. The table shows roughly 610,000 distinct CDR3 sequences, with roughly a tenth occurring only once. Sequencing was performed on PBMCs from the stem cell graft donor, taken from the stem cell graft. All receptors derive from a human donor who donated a stem cell graft to a child with acute myeloid leukemia.

The rearrangement joins TRBV9 to TRBJ2-3; D remains ambiguous. Germline V lookup: CDR1 SGDLS, CDR2 YYNGEE. The CDR3 sequence is 14 residues long. Trimming stripped 0 bases from V and 1 base from J, with 6 bases between. CDR3 amino acids: CASSVVDGTDTQYF. The CDR3 DNA follows: TGTGCCAGCAGCGTAGTTGATGGCACAGATACGCAGTATTTT.

This sequence joins TRBV7-2 and TRBJ2-5, with 8 positions matching TRBD2. J lost 2 bases, V lost 5 bases, and 7 bases had no gene match. Germline values: CDR1 SGHTA, CDR2 FQGNSA. This CDR3 has 15 amino acids. CDR3 nucleotides: TGTGCCAGCAGCCGCAGCGGGAGAGGGCAAGAGACCCAGTACTTC. Translation: CASSRSGRGQETQYF.

Worth noting for this clonotype: The CDR3 does not close with the conserved phenylalanine or tryptophan, likely indicating a read error. V and J are TRBV25-1 and TRBJ1-2, with TRBD1 matching over 7 bases. Germline lookup yields CDR1 MGHDK and CDR2 SYGVNS. J lost 4 bases, V lost 6 bases, and 8 bases had no gene match. There are 14 residues in the CDR3. CDR3 in amino acids: CASSYAGTAYGYTI. In DNA, the CDR3 is TGTGCCAGCAGCTACGCCGGGACAGCCTATGGCTACACCATC.

This clonotype was seen repeatedly, ten times or more. V gene TRBV12-3 or TRBV12-4 combines with J gene TRBJ2-7; 8 nucleotides align to TRBD2. The length of the CDR3 is 15 residues. With V trimmed by 3 bases and J by 0 bases, 4 bases remained unmatched. The DNA of the CDR3 is TGTGCCAGCAGTTTCAGCGGGGGCCACTCCTACGAGCAGTACTTC. This codes for CASSFSGGHSYEQYF.

This clonotype was detected a few times. The CDR3 bases are TGTGCCAGCAGCCAAAGCAGGACAGATACGCAGTATTTT. It codes for CASSQSRTDTQYF. J is TRBJ2-3 and V is TRBV7-3; D remains ambiguous. The length of the CDR3 is 13 residues. Trimming removed 5 bases at V and 3 bases at J, with 9 bases between. Germline V gene sequence: CDR1 SGHTA, CDR2 FQGTGA.

Many counts were recorded for this clonotype. The chain combines TRBV4-2 with TRBJ2-3; D is ambiguous. From germline, CDR1 is LGHNA and CDR2 YNFKEQ. There are 17 residues in the CDR3. Trimming took 0 bases from V and 2 from J, leaving 15 bases between them. The CDR3 loop reads CASSQEWSLRPTDTQYF. The CDR3 bases are TGTGCCAGCAGCCAAGAATGGTCCCTCCGTCCCACAGATACGCAGTATTTT.

This clonotype has a handful of counts. The gene calls are TRBV5-1 and TRBJ1-2; 7 bases match TRBD1. From germline, CDR1 is SGHRS and CDR2 YFSETQ. Germline trimming cut 2 bases from V and 8 bases from J; bases unmatched to any gene: 9. The CDR3 has 14 residues. CDR3 amino acids: CASSFGRQGQGYTF. In nucleotides, the CDR3 is TGCGCCAGCAGCTTTGGTCGACAGGGACAAGGCTACACCTTC.

This chain joins TRBV28 and TRBJ2-1; D is tentatively TRBD1 or TRBD2 (5 bases each). This CDR3 is built from 16 residues. Deletions cut 4 bases from V and 3 bases from J, with 16 bases between. CDR1 and CDR2 from the germline V gene are MDHEN and SYDVKM. CDR3 DNA: TGTGCCAGCAGTTCTCCAGAGGGGCTACTCTACAATGAGCAGTTCTTC. This sequence encodes CASSSPEGLLYNEQFF.

This clonotype was detected many times. This rearrangement joins TRBV5-1 to TRBJ2-6; D perhaps matches TRBD1 (6 bases). Germline assignment: CDR1 SGHRS and CDR2 YFSETQ. CDR3 length equals 15 residues. Trimming left V 3 bases short and J 0 bases short, with 7 bases between. The CDR3 loop reads CASSSGHSGANVLTF. The CDR3 DNA is TGCGCCAGCAGCTCGGGACACTCTGGGGCCAACGTCCTGACTTTC.

The chain is built from TRBV15 and TRBJ2-3; 9 positions match TRBD2. Losses at the gene ends were 3 bases for V and 3 bases for J; bases not matched to a gene: 4. From germline, CDR1 is LNHNV and CDR2 YYDKDF (reference sequence). This CDR3 has 15 amino acids. CDR3 bases: TGTGCCACCAGCAGGGTAGCGGGAGAGACAGATACGCAGTATTTT. Its protein is CATSRVAGETDTQYF.

This clonotype was recorded many times. The chain has TRBV20-1 and TRBJ1-5, with D tentatively TRBD1 (6 bases). The germline V gene encodes CDR1 DFQATT and CDR2 SNEGSKA (reference sequence). This CDR3 contains 16 residues. Trimming cost V 2 bases and J 0 bases, with 14 bases left between them. For the CDR3, the DNA is TGCAGTGCTAGAAACCGGGACAAATATAGCAATCAGCCCCAGCATTTT. This gives the protein CSARNRDKYSNQPQHF.